In its sample, the clone carrying this TCR beta chain was seen many times. Its antigen is not identified. The data are from a study of early T cells in non-severe SARS-CoV-2 infection. Study summary: Chains were unpaired, as sequencing was done on bulk RNA from unsorted whole blood. Study outcomes and limitations: Lookups in VDJdb leaned toward anti-spike CD8 responses and missed private and CD4 specificities.

Unique molecular identifiers were added to individual cDNA molecules. Each CDR3 protein is one row after TCRdb ran MiXCR on the 5' RACE reads. The sample contains some 30,000 distinct CDR3 sequences, roughly 4.2% of which appear only once. This TCR came from an adult who was a healthcare worker with PCR-confirmed SARS-CoV-2 infection or an uninfected control (not recorded which). What was sequenced was whole blood.

The CDR3 coding sequence is TGTGCCAGCAGTGCCCCGGGACAAGGTACTGAAGCTTTCTTT. Protein product: CASSAPGQGTEAFF. The chain has TRBV6-6 and TRBJ1-1, with a weak D call TRBD1 (6 bases). The CDR3 spans 14 residues. Germline lookup yields CDR1 MNHNY and CDR2 SVGAGI (reference sequence). The germline V and J ends were trimmed by 5 bases and 5 bases, with 15 bases remaining between them.